Described below is a single T cell receptor (beta chain) sequence and its context. Its antigen is unidentified. The CDR3 runs to 13 residues. CDR1 is ENHRY and CDR2 is SYGVKD in the germline V gene. Trimming shortened V by 3 bases and J by 8 bases, and 13 bases separated the two germline ends. This record comes from a study of regulatory T cells. General study points: Patient CD8+ T cells trended toward lower Shannon entropy than controls.

The primer mix had 52 TRBV and 13 TRBJ primers. TCRdb's copy holds only in-frame clones and misses some; the assay was immunoSEQ multiplex PCR. Among about 18,000 clones listed, 80% to 95% were seen once. The sequence was obtained from a person aged 18 to 30 with CD3G deficiency. The chain carries TRBV10-3 and TRBJ1-2; D gene ambiguous. The sample consisted of CD8+ T cells sorted from blood. The CDR3 DNA is TGTGCCATCAGTGAAGCGAGAAGCGCCGGCTACACCTTC. It translates to CAISEARSAGYTF.